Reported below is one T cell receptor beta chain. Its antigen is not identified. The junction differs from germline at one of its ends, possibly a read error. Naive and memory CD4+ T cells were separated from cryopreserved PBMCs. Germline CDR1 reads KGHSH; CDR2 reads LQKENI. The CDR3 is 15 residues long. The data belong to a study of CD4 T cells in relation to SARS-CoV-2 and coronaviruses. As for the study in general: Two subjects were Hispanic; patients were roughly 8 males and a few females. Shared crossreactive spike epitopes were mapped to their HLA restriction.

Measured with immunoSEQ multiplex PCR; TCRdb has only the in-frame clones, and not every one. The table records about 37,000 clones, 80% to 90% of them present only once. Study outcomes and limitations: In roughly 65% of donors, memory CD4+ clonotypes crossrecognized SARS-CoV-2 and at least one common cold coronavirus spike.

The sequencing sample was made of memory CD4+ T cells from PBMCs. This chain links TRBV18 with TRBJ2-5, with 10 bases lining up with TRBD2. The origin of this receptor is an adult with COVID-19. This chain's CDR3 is CASSPGLASQKTQYF. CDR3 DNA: TGTGCCAGCTCACCGGGACTAGCGAGCCAAAAGACCCAGTACTTC. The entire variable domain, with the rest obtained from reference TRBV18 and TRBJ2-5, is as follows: NAGVMQNPRHLVRRRGQEARLRCSPMKGHSHVYWYRQLPEEGLKFMVYLQKENIIDESGMPKERFSAEFPKEGPSILRIQQVVRGDSAAYFCASSPGLASQKTQYFGPGTRLLVL.